The 21 T cell receptor beta chains below all came from one sample that was sequenced in a study of cytomegalovirus exposure and HLA in healthy donors. A multiplex PCR was run with 60 Vbeta primers and 13 Jbeta primers. Clones were read by immunoSEQ multiplex PCR, and TCRdb kept only the in-frame ones, dropping some. The repertoire includes around 100,000 clones, under 85% of them detected once, and 1.5% to 2% sits in the top ten. The sequenced sample consisted of PBMCs. The receptors derive from a woman in her forties in good health and CMV-seronegative.

The chain recombines TRBV11-2 with TRBJ2-5, with 9 bases identical to TRBD2. CDR1 and CDR2 from the germline V gene are SGHAT and FQNNGV. Trimming at V came to 3 bases and at J to 5 bases, leaving 10 bases not matched to a gene. CDR3 length: 16 residues. The CDR3 is CASSFFQAGGSETQYF. The CDR3 DNA follows: TGTGCCAGCAGCTTCTTCCAAGCGGGAGGTTCTGAGACCCAGTACTTC.

J is TRBJ2-2 and V is TRBV7-3; tentatively, D is TRBD2 (7 bases). The V end was cut by 3 bases, the J end by 9 bases, with 14 bases between. The CDR3 is 14 residues long. The germline V gene has CDR1 SGHTA and CDR2 FQGTGA. CDR3 DNA sequence: TGTGCCAGCAGCTTTGGTGGGGGGGCCCGGGAGCTGTTTTTT. Translating it yields CASSFGGGARELFF.

The rearrangement uses TRBV12-2 and TRBJ1-2. TRBV12-2 is termed a pseudogene. The CDR3 runs to 15 residues. CDR3 sequence: CASRWPPGYKHGYTF. CDR3 DNA sequence: TGTGCAAGTCGCTGGCCCCCGGGGTATAAGCATGGCTACACCTTC.

This clone was seen a few times. Here the CDR3 reads CASLDGIYGYTF. In DNA form, the CDR3 reads TGTGCCAGTCTAGACGGGATCTATGGCTACACCTTC. J is TRBJ1-2 and V is TRBV19; D is unclear. This CDR3 spans 12 amino acids. The V end was cut by 8 bases, the J end by 4 bases, with 11 bases between. Germline lookup yields CDR1 LNHDA and CDR2 SQIVND (reference sequence).

This clone showed up just once. The chain uses TRBV7-2 and TRBJ1-2, with D possibly TRBD1 on 5 matching bases. Germline V gives CDR1 SGHTA, CDR2 FQGNSA. Trimming pared 3 bases from V and 4 bases from J, leaving 18 bases between. The CDR3 contains 16 residues. CDR3 coding DNA: TGTGCCAGCAGCTTCTTGAACACCGGGACTAGCTATGGCTACACCTTC. Translation: CASSFLNTGTSYGYTF.

The chain combines TRBV19 with TRBJ1-3; the match to TRBD1 covers 7 bases. Germline loops: CDR1 LNHDA, CDR2 SQIVND (reference sequence). The CDR3 loop spans 17 amino acids. Losses at the gene ends were 6 bases for V and 9 bases for J; bases not matched to a gene: 20. In DNA form, the CDR3 reads TGTGCCAGTAGCCTCATCGGACAGGAGACGCCTCTAGGCACCATATATTTT. Its protein is CASSLIGQETPLGTIYF.

The genes are TRBV27 and TRBJ1-2; tentative D call: TRBD1 (6 bases). CDR1 is MNHEY, CDR2 SMNVEV, per germline (reference sequence). This CDR3 spans 15 amino acids. The germline V and J ends were trimmed by 3 bases and 5 bases, with 16 bases remaining between them. The CDR3 sequence is CASSFRRTAVYGYTF. The DNA of the CDR3 is TGTGCCAGCAGTTTTCGGAGGACAGCGGTTTATGGCTACACCTTC.

The chain couples TRBV28 to TRBJ2-7; 8 nucleotides agree with TRBD2. J lost 6 bases, V lost 3 bases, and 13 bases had no gene match. CDR3 size: 16 residues. Germline CDR1 and CDR2: MDHEN and SYDVKM. The CDR3 spells CASSFPRGLDTIEQYF. The CDR3 bases are TGTGCCAGCAGTTTCCCTCGGGGACTAGACACAATCGAGCAGTACTTC.

This clone showed up just a few times. This chain connects TRBV18 to TRBJ1-1, with 8 bases fitting TRBD1. Germline CDR1 KGHSH, CDR2 LQKENI. This CDR3 contains 13 residues. The J segment lost 5 bases and the V segment lost 5 bases, leaving 4 bases of the junction unmatched. CDR3 sequence reads: CASSAGGPTEAFF. The DNA for the CDR3 is TGTGCCAGCTCAGCAGGGGGCCCGACTGAAGCTTTCTTT. Supplemented by reference TRBV18 and TRBJ1-1, the full variable domain reads NAGVMQNPRHLVRRRGQEARLRCSPMKGHSHVYWYRQLPEEGLKFMVYLQKENIIDESGMPKERFSAEFPKEGPSILRIQQVVRGDSAAYFCASSAGGPTEAFFGQGTRLTVV.

This rearrangement joins TRBV4-2 to TRBJ2-7; 11 nucleotides match TRBD2. The trim removed 4 bases at V and 0 bases at J, leaving 8 bases unmatched. There are 17 residues in the CDR3. Germline V gives CDR1 LGHNA, CDR2 YNFKEQ. The CDR3 DNA is TGTGCCAGCAGCCTCGGGACTAGCGGATTTTCCTCCTACGAGCAGTACTTC. Protein sequence: CASSLGTSGFSSYEQYF.

CDR3 coding DNA: TGTGCCTGCTCCGGGAGGTCGGCCTACAATGAGCAGTTCTTC. This encodes CACSGRSAYNEQFF. The V call is TRBV30, the J call TRBJ2-1; 7 nucleotides line up with TRBD2. The germline V gene has CDR1 GTSNPN and CDR2 SVGIG (reference sequence). The CDR3 spans 14 residues. V dropped 6 bases and J dropped 2; count of bases not matched to a gene: 7.

The rearrangement links TRBV7-2 to TRBJ1-1; possibly TRBD1 for D (5 bases). V was cut by 6 bases and J by 4 bases, with 12 bases left in between. The CDR3 is made up of 13 amino acids. Germline V CDR1 and CDR2: SGHTA, FQGNSA. The CDR3 is CASRPSQGTEAFF. The CDR3 DNA sequence: TGTGCCAGCAGACCAAGCCAGGGCACTGAAGCTTTCTTT. The variable domain in full, completed from reference TRBV7-2 and TRBJ1-1, reads GAGVSQSPSNKVTEKGKDVELRCDPISGHTALYWYRQSLGQGLEFLIYFQGNSAPDKSGLPSDRFSAERTGGSVSTLTIQRTQQEDSAVYLCASRPSQGTEAFFGQGTRLTVV.

Turning to this clone: At one boundary the junction diverges from the germline segment, which might be a read error. Other nucleotide sequences in the sample specify the same CDR3. The chain is built from TRBV7-2 and TRBJ2-1; D possibly corresponds to TRBD2 (6 bases). The CDR3 totals 13 residues. Germline V lookup: CDR1 SGHTA, CDR2 FQGNSA. The CDR3 sequence: CASSPILPAAGLF. The CDR3 nucleotides are TGTGCCAGCAGCCCTATTCTTCCGGCGGCGGGGCTCTTC. Combining the CDR3 with reference TRBV7-2 and TRBJ2-1 gives the whole variable domain GAGVSQSPSNKVTEKGKDVELRCDPISGHTALYWYRQSLGQGLEFLIYFQGNSAPDKSGLPSDRFSAERTGGSVSTLTIQRTQQEDSAVYLCASSPILPAAGLFGPGTRLTVL.

This clone was detected a few times. The chain recombines TRBV6-5 with TRBJ2-7, with 9 positions matching TRBD2. Germline V gene lookup returns CDR1 MNHEY and CDR2 SVGAGI. This CDR3 is built from 14 residues. V dropped 5 bases and J dropped 2; count of bases not matched to a gene: 4. CDR3 DNA sequence: TGTGCCAGCAGTACCATAGCGGGAGCCTACGAGCAGTACTTC. Translation gives CASSTIAGAYEQYF.

V and J are TRBV7-2 and TRBJ2-7; 11 nucleotides align to TRBD2. Germline V lookup: CDR1 SGHTA, CDR2 FQGNSA. The CDR3 covers 15 residues. The V segment lost 5 bases and the J segment 2 bases; nucleotides outside the gene matches: 5. As DNA, the CDR3 is TGTGCCAGCAGCGGAAGACTAGCGGGAACCTACGAGCAGTACTTC. It yields the protein CASSGRLAGTYEQYF.

This chain links TRBV28 with TRBJ2-5; TRBD1 might be the D (8 bases). In germline, CDR1 is MDHEN, CDR2 SYDVKM. V shed 7 bases and J shed 0 bases, with 27 bases lying between them. The CDR3 loop spans 19 amino acids. CDR3 DNA: TGTGCCAGCAACCCAAATACGAGGACAGGGAGGGGTTACCAAGAGACCCAGTACTTC. Protein: CASNPNTRTGRGYQETQYF.

This clone appeared once. V usage is TRBV19 and J usage is TRBJ2-1; D perhaps matches TRBD2 (5 bases). The V gene's germline CDR1 is LNHDA and CDR2 SQIVND (reference sequence). The length of the CDR3 is 17 residues. V was trimmed by 1 base and J by 0 bases, leaving 13 bases between them. This CDR3 reads CASSIVSGGSSYNEQFF. The CDR3 coding sequence is TGTGCCAGTAGTATAGTGAGCGGAGGTAGCTCCTACAATGAGCAGTTCTTC.

The chain uses TRBV29-1 and TRBJ1-2; no clear D gene. The germline gives CDR1 SQVTM, CDR2 ANQGSEA. The ends were cut back, 6 bases at V and 8 bases at J, with 13 bases in the middle. The CDR3 consists of 11 residues. CDR3 sequence: CSVLDRVGYTF. Here the CDR3 DNA reads TGCAGCGTCCTAGACCGAGTGGGCTACACCTTC.

This rearrangement joins TRBV30 to TRBJ1-2; 9 positions match TRBD1. Germline CDR1 GTSNPN, CDR2 SVGIG (reference sequence). The length of the CDR3 is 15 residues. Trimming removed 3 bases from V and 5 bases from J; junction bases left unmatched: 10. In nucleotides, the CDR3 is TGTGCCTGGAGGAGCCCGGGACAGGGTTTATATGGCTACACCTTC. Residues: CAWRSPGQGLYGYTF.

The DNA of the CDR3 is TGTGCCAGCTCGGAGAGGAGAACCCAGTACTTC. It encodes CASSERRTQYF. This sequence joins TRBV6-5 and TRBJ2-5; no definite D call. V was trimmed by 8 bases and J by 8 bases, leaving 12 bases between them. Germline CDR1 is MNHEY and CDR2 is SVGAGI. This CDR3 is built from 11 residues.

This clone has just one count. The rearrangement links TRBV27 to TRBJ2-7, with 8 bases lining up with TRBD1. Trimming at V came to 4 bases and at J to 6 bases, leaving 14 bases not matched to a gene. Germline V gene sequence: CDR1 MNHEY, CDR2 SMNVEV (reference sequence). CDR3 length: 16 residues. The CDR3 here is CASSSDGTGSLREQYF. For the CDR3, the DNA is TGTGCCAGCAGTTCCGACGGGACAGGTTCCCTTCGCGAGCAGTACTTC.